A single sample is the source of the 2 T cell receptor beta chains below, sequenced in a study of T-cell reconstitution after alpha-beta-depleted transplantation in children. Using unique molecular identifiers, the investigators prepared the TCRbeta library. TCRdb fed the PCR reads into MiXCR, producing one record per CDR3 protein. In the table there are approximately 400,000 distinct CDR3 sequences, 9.5% to 13% of which are singletons. Here the sequenced sample was PBMCs from the stem cell graft donor, taken from the stem cell graft. All receptors come from a human donor who donated a stem cell graft to a child with acute myeloid leukemia.

The V and J genes are TRBV5-1 and TRBJ2-5, with D perhaps given as TRBD1 or TRBD2 (7 bases each). V lost 4 bases to trimming and J lost 5 bases, with 15 bases between them. Per the germline V gene, CDR1 is SGHRS and CDR2 is YFSETQ. The CDR3 covers 14 residues. The CDR3 DNA is TGCGCCAGCAGCGTCGGGACAGCGGGGGAGACCCAGTACTTC. As protein: CASSVGTAGETQYF. Based on the CDR3 plus reference TRBV5-1 and TRBJ2-5, the full variable domain is KAGVTQTPRYLIKTRGQQVTLSCSPISGHRSVSWYQQTPGQGLQFLFEYFSETQRNKGNFPGRFSGRQFSNSRSEMNVSTLELGDSALYLCASSVGTAGETQYFGPGTRLLVL.

The chain combines TRBV7-9 with TRBJ1-2; D is unresolved. The CDR3 has 13 amino acids. V gave up 2 bases and J gave up 2 bases, with 6 bases separating them. Germline V gives CDR1 SEHNR, CDR2 FQNEAQ (reference sequence). The CDR3 nucleotides read TGTGCCAGCAGCTTACAGGAGAACTATGGCTACACCTTC. Translated: CASSLQENYGYTF.